The 30 T cell receptor beta chains presented below share a single source sample, sequenced in a study of T cells in Graves' hyperthyroidism and ophthalmopathy. Amplified regions were TCR beta CDR3 sequences from RNA transcripts. When the TCR CDR3 underwent first-round RT-PCR, the HTBI primer set was used. TCRdb analysed the multiplex PCR reads with MiXCR anew, one entry per CDR3 protein. The sample includes hundreds of thousands of distinct CDR3 sequences, 11% to 15% of them seen just once. The sequencing input was blood. These receptors were collected from a woman younger than 30 with Graves' hyperthyroidism.

Many counts were recorded for this clonotype. The chain joins TRBV11-2 to TRBJ1-5, with a tentative D call TRBD1 (5 bases). The CDR3 is made up of 13 amino acids. Germline CDR1 SGHAT, CDR2 FQNNGV. Trimming removed 5 bases from V and 7 bases from J, with 12 bases in between. Written as DNA, the CDR3 is TGTGCCAGCAGCCGAGGGACGCCGCAGCCCCAGCATTTT. Amino acid sequence: CASSRGTPQPQHF.

Notes on this clonotype: A junction end diverges from the germline sequence, so it may reflect a read error. This chain uses TRBV9 with TRBJ1-1, with D unresolved. The V gene's germline CDR1 is SGDLS and CDR2 YYNGEE. This CDR3 contains 13 residues. CDR3 residues: CTSSVAGNTEAFF. CDR3 sequence (DNA): TGTACCAGCAGCGTAGCGGGGAACACTGAAGCTTTCTTT.

The V gene is TRBV9, the J gene TRBJ1-4; 10 nucleotides agree with TRBD1. This CDR3 has 14 amino acids. Per germline, CDR1 SGDLS and CDR2 YYNGEE. Unmatched junction bases numbered 5, after V lost 4 bases and J lost 8 bases. The DNA for the CDR3 is TGTGCCAGCAGCATGAGGGGACAGGGGGAAAAACTGTTTTTT. Translating it yields CASSMRGQGEKLFF.

The V and J genes are TRBV12-3 or TRBV12-4 and TRBJ2-7, with D perhaps assigned TRBD1 or TRBD2 (5 bases each). The V gene lost 3 bases and the J gene lost 7 bases, with 22 bases spanning the gap. This CDR3 has 16 amino acids. The CDR3 protein is CASSLEPWDGSGEQYF. Written as DNA, the CDR3 is TGTGCCAGCAGTTTGGAGCCCTGGGACGGATCGGGAGAGCAGTACTTC.

This clonotype was counted between two and nine times. The V and J genes are TRBV6-5 and TRBJ1-2; D ambiguous. The CDR3 covers 15 residues. Germline V gene sequence: CDR1 MNHEY, CDR2 SVGAGI. V was cut by 0 bases and J by 2 bases, with 10 bases left in between. In DNA, the CDR3 is TGTGCCAGCAGTTACTCGAGAGAGGGAAACTATGGCTACACCTTC. Protein sequence: CASSYSREGNYGYTF.

This clonotype was recorded at least ten times. The gene calls are TRBV11-2 and TRBJ2-1; 8 bases map to TRBD2. Germline V gene sequence: CDR1 SGHAT, CDR2 FQNNGV. J was trimmed by 9 bases and V by 4 bases; bases with no gene match: 5. The CDR3 length is 13 residues. The CDR3 sequence is CASSWGAGVEQFF. As DNA, the CDR3 is TGTGCCAGCAGCTGGGGAGCGGGAGTTGAGCAGTTCTTC.

In its sample, this clonotype was seen many times. This chain uses TRBV7-9 with TRBJ2-7; TRBD1 is a possible D gene (6 bases). Trimming shortened V by 5 bases and J by 4 bases, and 15 bases separated the two germline ends. The V gene's germline CDR1 is SEHNR and CDR2 FQNEAQ (reference sequence). The CDR3 length is 14 residues. The CDR3 DNA reads TGTGCCAGCAGCCCCACTGGGGGCGAGTACGAGCAGTACTTC. Amino acid sequence: CASSPTGGEYEQYF.

This clonotype showed up many times. The chain couples TRBV6-1 to TRBJ1-1; TRBD1 might be the D (6 bases). The CDR3 has 14 amino acids. Deletions cut 10 bases from V and 7 bases from J, with 22 bases between. CDR1 and CDR2 from the germline V gene are MNHNS and SASEGT. DNA for the CDR3: TGTGCCATCCAGCCTACAGGGCCAATCGGTGAAGCTTTCTTT. Translation: CAIQPTGPIGEAFF.

This clonotype occurred many times. V and J are TRBV7-9 and TRBJ2-7; D not certain. Germline V gene sequence: CDR1 SEHNR, CDR2 FQNEAQ (reference sequence). This CDR3 has 13 residues. Trimming cost V 5 bases and J 1 base, with 9 bases left between them. As DNA, the CDR3 is TGTGCCAGCAGCCCGCCACCTTCCTACGAGCAGTACTTC. This sequence encodes CASSPPPSYEQYF.

This chain connects TRBV29-1 to TRBJ2-7; TRBD1 matches at 10 bases. The CDR3 is 14 residues long. Germline assignment: CDR1 SQVTM and CDR2 ANQGSEA. Trimming took 4 bases from V and 2 from J; bases not matched to a gene: 5. CDR3 residues: CSVVRDRGPYEQYF. Written as DNA, the CDR3 is TGCAGCGTTGTAAGGGACAGGGGCCCCTACGAGCAGTACTTC.

The J gene is TRBJ1-1, the V gene TRBV12-3 or TRBV12-4; D remains unclear. There are 14 residues in the CDR3. V shed 6 bases and J shed 1 base, with 12 bases lying between them. The CDR3 reads CASSPQIGNTEAFF. The CDR3 DNA reads TGTGCCAGCAGCCCTCAAATAGGGAACACTGAAGCTTTCTTT.

This clonotype was seen a few times. This chain links TRBV29-1 with TRBJ2-1, with D unclear. The V and J ends lost 1 base and 0 bases respectively, with 7 bases between them. Per the germline V gene, CDR1 is SQVTM and CDR2 is ANQGSEA. This CDR3 has 14 residues. This CDR3 is CSVEAATSYNEQFF. Written as DNA, the CDR3 is TGCAGCGTTGAAGCGGCTACCTCCTACAATGAGCAGTTCTTC.

This clonotype was seen a few times. A read error may account for a junction end that differs from germline. V and J are TRBV9 and TRBJ2-1, with 15 positions matching TRBD2. In germline, CDR1 is SGDLS, CDR2 YYNGEE. The CDR3 contains 16 residues. CDR3 sequence (DNA): TGTGCCAGTAGCGTGGGACTAGCGGGAGGAGGGAATGAGCAGTTCTTC. Translated: CASSVGLAGGGNEQFF.

Of note for this clonotype: A much larger clone lies one base from this, so it may be a read error. V gene TRBV7-8 combines with J gene TRBJ2-1; 13 nucleotides line up with TRBD2. V dropped 5 bases and J dropped 13; count of bases not matched to a gene: 14. The CDR3 length is 16 residues. CDR1 SGHVS and CDR2 FQNEAQ come from the germline V gene. CDR3 residues: CASSQGSGTSGKDQFF. Here the CDR3 DNA reads TGTGCCAGCAGCCAGGGGTCCGGGACTAGCGGGAAGGACCAGTTCTTC. The full variable domain, with the rest looked up from reference TRBV7-8 and TRBJ2-1, is GAGVSQSPRYKVAKRGQDVALRCDPISGHVSLFWYQQALGQGPEFLTYFQNEAQLDKSGLPSDRFFAERPEGSVSTLKIQRTQQEDSAVYLCASSQGSGTSGKDQFFGPGTRLTVL.

This chain links TRBV18 with TRBJ1-1, with D hard to call. Trimming left V 7 bases short and J 4 bases short, with 10 bases between. The CDR3 totals 12 residues. Germline lookup yields CDR1 KGHSH and CDR2 LQKENI. The CDR3 DNA reads TGTGCCAGCTACGGTGTTGGCACTGAAGCTTTCTTT. It is translated as CASYGVGTEAFF. Full variable domain (rest looked up from reference TRBV18 and TRBJ1-1): NAGVMQNPRHLVRRRGQEARLRCSPMKGHSHVYWYRQLPEEGLKFMVYLQKENIIDESGMPKERFSAEFPKEGPSILRIQQVVRGDSAAYFCASYGVGTEAFFGQGTRLTVV.

As concerns this clonotype: A much bigger clone sits one base away, suggesting this may be a read error. The CDR3 here is CASSSGPAGGPIGLAKNIQYF. The CDR3 region has the DNA TGTGCCAGCAGTTCCGGACCAGCGGGAGGGCCGATAGGCCTAGCCAAAAACATTCAGTACTTC. This rearrangement joins TRBV28 to TRBJ2-4, with TRBD2 identical over 10 bases. The CDR3 sequence is 21 residues long. Germline values: CDR1 MDHEN, CDR2 SYDVKM. Trimming cost V 4 bases and J 0 bases; bases outside gene matches: 18.

This clonotype was observed a handful of times. The genes are TRBV20-1 and TRBJ2-1; possible D gene TRBD2, 6 bases. The germline V and J ends were trimmed by 4 bases and 4 bases, with 17 bases remaining between them. This CDR3 is built from 15 residues. CDR1 and CDR2 from the germline V gene are DFQATT and SNEGSKA (reference sequence). The CDR3 region has the DNA TGCAGTGCTATCTTTTGGGGGGAGGATTACAATGAGCAGTTCTTC. This encodes CSAIFWGEDYNEQFF.

This clonotype was picked up many times. This chain connects TRBV30 to TRBJ2-7, with 11 bases that match TRBD1. This CDR3 is 14 amino acids long. Germline V CDR1 and CDR2: GTSNPN, SVGIG (reference sequence). Trimming removed 1 base from V and 4 bases from J; junction bases left unmatched: 3. CDR3 DNA: TGTGCCTGGAGTGCGGGACAGGGGGGGTACGAGCAGTACTTC. It codes for CAWSAGQGGYEQYF.

A few counts support this clonotype. The chain joins TRBV5-1 to TRBJ2-3, with 7 bases lining up with TRBD2. CDR1 is SGHRS, CDR2 YFSETQ, per germline. V lost 4 bases, J lost 2 bases, and 10 bases stayed unmatched. The length of the CDR3 is 16 residues. CDR3 DNA sequence: TGCGCCAGCAGCCCCCGGGGAGCGGGACCCACAGATACGCAGTATTTT. The encoded protein is CASSPRGAGPTDTQYF.

This clonotype has at least ten counts. This sequence joins TRBV18 and TRBJ1-2; 8 positions agree with TRBD1. Germline V gene data show CDR1 as KGHSH and CDR2 as LQKENI. With 2 bases clipped from V and 14 bases from J, the junction kept 10 bases outside the gene matches. The CDR3 runs 13 residues. CDR3 sequence: CASSPSGQVEGTF. In DNA, the CDR3 is TGTGCCAGCTCACCATCGGGACAGGTGGAGGGGACCTTC.

The chain joins TRBV6-1 to TRBJ1-1; no clear D. Germline CDR1 MNHNS, CDR2 SASEGT. CDR3 length equals 14 residues. The germline V and J ends were trimmed by 5 bases and 2 bases, with 12 bases remaining between them. In DNA, the CDR3 is TGTGCCAGCAGTCGAATGACACCAAACACTGAAGCTTTCTTT. This codes for CASSRMTPNTEAFF.

This clonotype appeared many times. The V call is TRBV24-1, the J call TRBJ2-1; 7 bases match TRBD1. There are 14 residues in the CDR3. The V gene's germline CDR1 is KGHDR and CDR2 SFDVKD. V trimming: 4 bases; J trimming: 3 bases; junction bases outside the gene matches: 2. CDR3 nucleotides: TGTGCCACCAGTGAACGGGACAGCTACAATGAGCAGTTCTTC. It translates to CATSERDSYNEQFF.

This clonotype appeared many times. V usage is TRBV28 and J usage is TRBJ2-7, with 10 nucleotides matching TRBD2. Per germline, CDR1 MDHEN and CDR2 SYDVKM. The CDR3 totals 14 residues. After removal of 5 bases from V and 4 bases from J, the junction contained 5 bases not matched to a gene. The CDR3 here is CASSPSGSFYEQYF. The CDR3, as DNA: TGTGCCAGCAGTCCTAGCGGGAGTTTTTACGAGCAGTACTTC.

This clonotype was observed many times. V is TRBV20-1 and J is TRBJ2-3; 12 bases agree with TRBD2. This CDR3 has 19 amino acids. The V gene end was trimmed by 3 bases and the J gene end by 3 bases; junction bases not matched to a gene: 16. Germline CDR1 DFQATT, CDR2 SNEGSKA (reference sequence). CDR3 region: CSARMLFVLAGGGTDTQYF. DNA of the CDR3: TGCAGTGCTAGGATGCTATTTGTACTAGCGGGAGGAGGAACAGATACGCAGTATTTT.

This clonotype was seen at least ten times. The chain uses TRBV28 and TRBJ1-1; D uncertain. Trimming removed 9 bases at V and 2 bases at J, with 7 bases between. The germline CDR1 and CDR2 sequences are MDHEN and SYDVKM. The CDR3 has 11 residues. The CDR3 bases are TGTGCCAGTCTTCTCAACACTGAAGCTTTCTTT. Encoded protein: CASLLNTEAFF.

This clonotype appeared a few times. One end of the junction does not line up with germline, which may come from a read error. The chain carries TRBV20-1 and TRBJ2-1; possible D gene TRBD2, 6 bases. This CDR3 region has 15 residues. Germline V gives CDR1 DFQATT, CDR2 SNEGSKA (reference sequence). CDR3 amino acids: CSASRLANVNNEQSF. The CDR3 nucleotides are TGCAGTGCTAGTCGCCTAGCGAACGTAAACAATGAGCAGTCCTTC.

This clonotype was recorded many times. CDR3 sequence (DNA): TGTGCCAGCAGTTTATCTCCTAAGGTTACCTACGAGCAGTACTTC. The encoded protein is CASSLSPKVTYEQYF. The chain is built from TRBV27 and TRBJ2-7, with unresolved D. The CDR3 loop spans 15 amino acids. V lost 0 bases, J lost 2 bases, and 11 bases lay in between. The germline CDR1 and CDR2 sequences are MNHEY and SMNVEV (reference sequence).

This clonotype was seen repeatedly, ten times or more. The chain employs TRBV20-1 and TRBJ1-1, with D tentatively TRBD1 (5 bases). Trimming shortened V by 7 bases and J by 0 bases, and 15 bases separated the two germline ends. The CDR3 covers 14 residues. Germline-derived CDR1 and CDR2 are DFQATT and SNEGSKA (reference sequence). The CDR3 protein is CSGGGGSMNTEAFF. CDR3 bases: TGCAGTGGGGGTGGGGGAAGCATGAACACTGAAGCTTTCTTT.

This clonotype was detected many times. The rearrangement uses TRBV28 and TRBJ1-4; 7 nucleotides match TRBD1. CDR1 MDHEN and CDR2 SYDVKM come from the germline V gene. V shed 6 bases, J shed 5 bases, and the junction held 6 bases outside the gene matches. The CDR3 has 14 residues. In DNA form, the CDR3 reads TGTGCCAGCAGCCTCGAGGGGGCGAATGAAAAACTGTTTTTT. Its translation is CASSLEGANEKLFF.

This clonotype was seen many times. The chain is built from TRBV20-1 and TRBJ1-2; D gene uncertain. Germline CDR1 is DFQATT and CDR2 is SNEGSKA (reference sequence). Trimming removed 0 bases at V and 5 bases at J, with 7 bases between. The length of the CDR3 is 12 residues. CDR3 in amino acids: CSARDGGYGYTF. Written as DNA, the CDR3 is TGCAGTGCTAGAGACGGAGGGTATGGCTACACCTTC.